This is a list of T cell receptor beta chains from one sample in a study of T cell repertoires in cytomegalovirus infection. TCRdb reprocessed the reads with MiXCR, giving one entry per CDR3 protein. The sample shows 550,000 to 700,000 distinct CDR3 sequences, roughly 42% of them seen only once. These receptors are not linked to any known antigen. The specimen comprised cultured PBMCs, sampled from culture after CMV antigen stimulation. Receptors were obtained from a human donor in good health (CMV status not recorded). Some clones in this sample may be carry-over from other donors' samples. CDR3s include the opening cysteine and the closing phenylalanine or tryptophan. D genes are given only for firm matches. Part of the rows lack a size; the others show once, few, many or a class for expanded clones.

NA	TRBV5-4	TRBJ2-3	TRBD2	CASSFLIAGGIDTQYF	TGTGCCAGCAGCTTTCTGATAGCGGGAGGGATAGATACGCAGTATTTT
NA	TRBV7-8	TRBJ2-7	NA	CASSLNRLRGSYEQYF	TGTGCCAGCAGCTTAAACCGACTTAGAGGGTCCTACGAGCAGTACTTC
NA	TRBV15	TRBJ2-7	NA	CATSTWGAKSYEQYF	TGTGCCACCAGCACCTGGGGGGCCAAATCCTACGAGCAGTACTTC
NA	TRBV7-2	TRBJ1-2	NA	CASSLNQGYGYTF	TGTGCCAGCAGCTTAAACCAGGGGTATGGCTACACCTTC
NA	TRBV14	TRBJ2-1	TRBD1	CASSLAPRGPGNEQFF	TGTGCCAGCAGCCTTGCCCCCAGGGGGCCGGGGAATGAGCAGTTCTTC
many	TRBV7-8	TRBJ1-5	TRBD1	CASSIGQGAGQPQHF	TGTGCCAGCAGCATAGGACAGGGGGCTGGGCAGCCCCAGCATTTT
few	TRBV2	TRBJ1-2	NA	CASSEGGYTF	TGTGCCAGCAGTGAAGGTGGCTACACCTTC
NA	TRBV4-1	TRBJ2-5	NA	CASSQSGQWETQYF	TGCGCCAGCAGCCAAAGTGGGCAGTGGGAGACCCAGTACTTC
NA	TRBV5-6	TRBJ2-3	NA	CASSLDLGGADTQYF	TGTGCCAGCAGCTTGGATCTCGGGGGAGCAGATACGCAGTATTTT
NA	TRBV20-1	TRBJ1-1	NA	CSATGYGGTEAFF	TGCAGTGCTACAGGGTACGGCGGGACTGAAGCTTTCTTT
NA	TRBV19	TRBJ1-5	NA	CASRNRGQYQPQHF	TGTGCCAGTAGGAACCGTGGGCAGTATCAGCCCCAGCATTTT
NA	TRBV2	TRBJ1-2	NA	CASSEARGFLGYTF	TGTGCCAGCAGTGAAGCACGGGGCTTCTTGGGCTACACCTTC
once	TRBV27	TRBJ2-1	TRBD2	CASSFREGHNEQFF	TGTGCCAGCAGTTTCCGGGAGGGCCATAATGAGCAGTTCTTC
once	TRBV12-3/TRBV12-4	TRBJ2-7	NA	CASSPPPGRAKAYEQCF	TGTGCCAGCAGTCCCCCCCCGGGGCGGGCCAAAGCCTACGAGCAGTGCTTC
few	TRBV7-6	TRBJ2-7	NA	CASSPLQGGAVGQYF	TGTGCCAGCAGCCCCTTACAGGGTGGCGCGGTAGGGCAGTACTTC
NA	TRBV20-1	TRBJ2-1	NA	CSARDRYWAGNEQFF	TGCAGTGCTAGAGATCGGTACTGGGCAGGCAATGAGCAGTTCTTC
many	TRBV7-2	TRBJ2-7	NA	CASTQYGGVNEQYF	TGTGCCAGCACCCAATATGGGGGTGTGAACGAGCAGTACTTC
NA	TRBV6-1	TRBJ2-7	NA	CASSEDYGHILSYEQYF	TGTGCCAGCAGTGAAGACTATGGGCACATACTCTCCTACGAGCAGTACTTC
NA	TRBV5-4	TRBJ1-1	NA	CASSRMGGLNTEAFF	TGTGCCAGCAGCCGGATGGGGGGGCTGAACACTGAAGCTTTCTTT
NA	TRBV27	TRBJ2-6	NA	CASSPLFGLGANVLTF	TGTGCCAGCAGTCCCCTGTTTGGCCTTGGGGCCAACGTCCTGACTTTC
NA	TRBV7-2	TRBJ2-7	TRBD2	CASSFSGRAGEQYF	TGTGCCAGCAGCTTTAGCGGGAGGGCAGGCGAGCAGTACTTC
NA	TRBV6-1	TRBJ2-1	TRBD2	CASSEETSGSSYNEQFF	TGTGCCAGCAGTGAAGAAACTAGCGGGAGCTCCTACAATGAGCAGTTCTTC
NA	TRBV25-1	TRBJ2-2	TRBD1	CASSDSGQGRDTGELFF	TGTGCCAGCAGTGATTCCGGACAGGGAAGGGACACCGGGGAGCTGTTTTTT
few	TRBV12-3/TRBV12-4	TRBJ1-4	NA	CASSLALTGSNEKLFF	TGTGCCAGCAGTTTAGCCTTGACAGGCAGTAATGAAAAACTGTTTTTT
few	TRBV12-3/TRBV12-4	TRBJ2-1	TRBD2	CASSLGVGLADYNEQFF	TGTGCCAGCAGTTTAGGGGTTGGACTAGCGGATTACAATGAGCAGTTCTTC
few	TRBV28	TRBJ1-1	NA	CASSPIRVNTEAFF	TGTGCCAGCAGTCCCATTCGTGTGAACACTGAAGCTTTCTTT
few	TRBV7-8	TRBJ2-7	TRBD1	CASSRTRDRGSSYEQYF	TGTGCCAGCAGCCGCACCCGGGACAGGGGGTCCTCCTACGAGCAGTACTTC
NA	TRBV27	TRBJ2-2	NA	CASSLKDRNTGELFF	TGTGCCAGCAGTTTAAAAGATCGGAACACCGGGGAGCTGTTTTTT
NA	TRBV7-2	TRBJ2-7	TRBD2	CASSLEMTSGNEDPYEQYF	TGTGCCAGCAGCTTAGAAATGACTAGCGGGAACGAAGACCCCTACGAGCAGTACTTC
NA	TRBV6-2/TRBV6-3	TRBJ2-3	NA	CASSRPTASTDTQYF	TGTGCCAGCAGCCGCCCGACAGCTAGCACAGATACGCAGTATTTT
NA	TRBV25-1	TRBJ1-2	NA	CASSEWGADYGYTF	TGTGCCAGCAGTGAATGGGGGGCAGACTATGGCTACACCTTC
NA	TRBV5-1	TRBJ2-5	TRBD2	CASSLAPSGGTETQYF	TGCGCCAGCAGCTTGGCCCCTAGCGGGGGGACAGAGACCCAGTACTTC
NA	TRBV19	TRBJ2-1	NA	CASSFKAVPGLLYNEQFF	TGTGCCAGTAGTTTCAAGGCCGTACCCGGATTACTTTACAATGAGCAGTTCTTC
many	TRBV7-2	TRBJ2-7	NA	CASSFTLSYEQYF	TGTGCCAGCAGCTTCACATTATCCTACGAGCAGTACTTC
NA	TRBV11-3	TRBJ2-1	TRBD2	CASSSGTSGRNEQFF	TGTGCCAGCAGCTCTGGGACTAGCGGGAGGAATGAGCAGTTCTTC
NA	TRBV7-2	TRBJ2-3	NA	CASSQWRGGSDTQYF	TGTGCCAGCAGCCAATGGCGGGGAGGCTCAGATACGCAGTATTTT
NA	TRBV18	TRBJ2-1	TRBD2	CASSPLVSGGADNEQFF	TGTGCCAGCTCACCACTCGTCTCGGGGGGGGCCGACAATGAGCAGTTCTTC
NA	TRBV5-4	TRBJ2-2	NA	CASTKGAAAIDTGELFF	TGTGCCAGCACCAAAGGGGCCGCCGCCATCGACACCGGGGAGCTGTTTTTT
NA	TRBV19	TRBJ2-7	NA	CASSIGGQSSYEQYF	TGTGCCAGTAGTATAGGTGGACAGTCCTCCTACGAGCAGTACTTC